The 29 T cell receptor beta chains below were found in one sample sequenced in a study of blood T cell repertoires in COVID-19. TCRdb's table, derived via immunoSEQ multiplex PCR, lists solely in-frame clones and lacks some. Here the sample spans 300,000 to 350,000 clones, 87% being singletons. What was sequenced was peripheral blood. These receptors originate from a man in his thirties or forties with COVID-19, enrolled during active disease.

This clone has only a few counts. The chain employs TRBV29-1 and TRBJ2-4; D unresolved. Germline CDR1 reads SQVTM; CDR2 reads ANQGSEA. The CDR3 covers 12 residues. V was cut by 7 bases and J by 9 bases, with 16 bases left in between. In DNA, the CDR3 is TGCAGCGCGATCGACGGAAGAGGCATTCAGTACTTC. Its translation: CSAIDGRGIQYF.

The V gene is TRBV7-2, the J gene TRBJ2-1; 10 positions agree with TRBD2. The junction had 11 bases not matched to a gene; V was cut back by 3 bases and J by 0 bases. The CDR3 totals 19 residues. From germline, CDR1 is SGHTA and CDR2 FQGNSA. The CDR3 nucleotides are TGTGCCAGCAGCTTGGTAATAGCGGGGGGCCTCCTCTCCTACAATGAGCAGTTCTTC. Its translation: CASSLVIAGGLLSYNEQFF.

V usage is TRBV3-1 (or the pseudogene TRBV3-2) and J usage is TRBJ2-3; 7 bases line up with TRBD2. Germline V gene sequence: CDR1 LGHDT, CDR2 YNNKEL (reference sequence). CDR3 length: 19 amino acids. Trimming removed 3 bases from V and 2 bases from J; junction bases left unmatched: 17. This CDR3 reads CASSHPGGSSGGYTDTQYF. For the CDR3, the DNA is TGTGCCAGCAGCCACCCTGGGGGGTCTAGCGGTGGGTACACAGATACGCAGTATTTT.

The chain carries TRBV28 and TRBJ1-5, with D possibly TRBD1 on 6 matching bases. V shed 6 bases and J shed 2 bases, with 14 bases lying between them. The V gene's germline CDR1 is MDHEN and CDR2 SYDVKM. The CDR3 consists of 15 residues. As DNA, the CDR3 is TGTGCCAGCAGACCTACAGGGATGGGCAATCAGCCCCAGCATTTT. The encoded protein is CASRPTGMGNQPQHF.

This chain links TRBV13 with TRBJ2-5, with D possibly TRBD2 on 7 matching bases. Between the trimmed V and J ends, which lost 2 bases and 2 bases, there was a span of 18 bases. The V gene's germline CDR1 is PRHDT and CDR2 FYEKMQ (reference sequence). The CDR3 runs to 17 residues. The CDR3 here is CASSLIARGAHQETQYF. CDR3 bases: TGTGCCAGCAGCTTAATTGCCCGGGGGGCCCATCAAGAGACCCAGTACTTC.

The chain uses TRBV7-3 and TRBJ1-3; D may be TRBD1 (6 bases). CDR1 and CDR2 from the germline V gene are SGHTA and FQGTGA. Trimming removed 5 bases from V and 4 bases from J, with 15 bases in between. CDR3 length equals 15 residues. Here the CDR3 reads CASSLLGTSGNTIYF. CDR3 in DNA: TGTGCCAGCAGCCTACTCGGGACATCGGGAAACACCATATATTTT.

This chain connects TRBV28 to TRBJ2-7; tentative D call: TRBD2 (5 bases). Trimming pared 6 bases from V and 1 base from J, leaving 22 bases between. Looked up from germline, CDR1 is MDHEN and CDR2 is SYDVKM. The CDR3 has 17 amino acids. Here the CDR3 DNA reads TGTGCCAGCAGCCCCGGACTGCGGGCACCCCAATCCTACGAGCAGTACTTC. Translated: CASSPGLRAPQSYEQYF.

In its sample, this clone was seen a few times. The chain is built from TRBV7-3 and TRBJ2-1, with TRBD2 as a possible D gene (6 bases). Trimming took off 5 bases at V and 9 bases at J, with 17 bases between the two ends. Germline CDR1 SGHTA, CDR2 FQGTGA. The CDR3 is made up of 14 amino acids. CDR3 region: CASSRGTRLSEQFF. The CDR3 DNA follows: TGTGCCAGCAGCCGCGGGACTCGTCTGAGTGAGCAGTTCTTC.

This clone was observed once. V and J are TRBV2 and TRBJ1-4; possibly TRBD1 for D (5 bases). The CDR3 is 14 amino acids. In germline, CDR1 is SNHLY, CDR2 FYNNEI. With 3 bases removed from V and 3 bases from J, the gap between germline ends came to 8 bases. CDR3 sequence: CASSDRVANEKLFF. The CDR3 region has the DNA TGTGCCAGCAGTGACAGGGTTGCTAATGAAAAACTGTTTTTT. The variable domain in full, completed from reference TRBV2 and TRBJ1-4, reads EPEVTQTPSHQVTQMGQEVILRCVPISNHLYFYWYRQILGQKVEFLVSFYNNEISEKSEIFDDQFSVERPDGSNFTLKIRSTKLEDSAMYFCASSDRVANEKLFFGSGTQLSVL.

The chain joins TRBV28 to TRBJ2-5, with D perhaps TRBD1 (6 bases). Trimming stripped 8 bases from V and 1 base from J, with 11 bases between. From germline, CDR1 is MDHEN and CDR2 SYDVKM. This CDR3 spans 13 amino acids. CDR3 region: CASVGQSQETQYF. The CDR3 DNA sequence: TGTGCCAGCGTAGGACAGAGCCAAGAGACCCAGTACTTC.

The chain uses TRBV12-3 or TRBV12-4 and TRBJ1-2; D unresolved. There are 13 residues in the CDR3. Trimming left V 6 bases short and J 8 bases short, with 16 bases between. The CDR3 protein is CASSLNPTRGYTF. The CDR3 bases are TGTGCCAGCAGCCTAAATCCTACTAGAGGCTACACCTTC.

The chain carries TRBV5-6 and TRBJ2-7; 11 nucleotides match TRBD2. With 4 bases clipped from V and 5 bases from J, the junction kept 11 bases outside the gene matches. Germline V gene data show CDR1 as SGHDT and CDR2 as YYEEEE. The CDR3 length is 16 residues. CDR3 sequence: CASSPTTSGSRNEQYF. CDR3 DNA: TGTGCCAGCAGCCCGACTACTAGCGGGAGTAGAAACGAGCAGTACTTC.

The CDR3 loop reads CASSSSGSVQYF. The CDR3 DNA reads TGTGCCAGCAGTTCTAGCGGGAGTGTGCAGTACTTC. The chain is built from TRBV6-2 or TRBV6-3 and TRBJ2-7; TRBD2 aligns across 10 bases. V was pared by 4 bases and J by 9 bases, with 3 bases of the junction left unmatched. Germline assignment: CDR1 MNHEY and CDR2 SVGEGT. This CDR3 spans 12 amino acids.

The rearrangement links TRBV5-1 to TRBJ2-7; maybe TRBD1 (7 bases). The CDR3 has 15 amino acids. From germline, CDR1 is SGHRS and CDR2 YFSETQ. Trimming left V 4 bases short and J 4 bases short, with 18 bases between. The CDR3 reads CASSQGGRGRYEQYF. The CDR3, as DNA: TGCGCCAGCAGCCAAGGCGGCAGGGGGAGGTACGAGCAGTACTTC. Looking up the rest from reference TRBV5-1 and TRBJ2-7 gives the full variable domain: KAGVTQTPRYLIKTRGQQVTLSCSPISGHRSVSWYQQTPGQGLQFLFEYFSETQRNKGNFPGRFSGRQFSNSRSEMNVSTLELGDSALYLCASSQGGRGRYEQYFGPGTRLTVT.

This chain connects TRBV5-4 to TRBJ1-1, with 7 bases identical to TRBD1. The CDR3 sequence is 14 residues long. Germline lookup yields CDR1 SGHNT and CDR2 YYREEE (reference sequence). V lost 4 bases to trimming and J lost 3 bases; unmatched junction nucleotides: 6. This CDR3 reads CASSIRQGYTEAFF. As DNA, the CDR3 is TGTGCCAGCAGCATACGACAGGGATACACTGAAGCTTTCTTT.

The CDR3 region has the DNA TGTGCCAGCAGCTCAGATACTGAAGCTTTCTTT. Its translation: CASSSDTEAFF. The rearrangement uses TRBV5-6 and TRBJ1-1; the D is unclear. The CDR3 totals 11 residues. The V and J ends lost 3 bases and 5 bases respectively, with 5 bases between them. Germline CDR1 and CDR2: SGHDT and YYEEEE.

The chain recombines TRBV5-5 with TRBJ2-2; D may be TRBD1 (6 bases). The CDR3 has 16 amino acids. The V end lost 0 bases, the J end lost 1 base, and 10 bases lay between the germline ends. In germline, CDR1 is SGHKS, CDR2 YYEKEE (reference sequence). In DNA, the CDR3 is TGTGCCAGCAGCTTGGGAATACAGGGGAACACCGGGGAGCTGTTTTTT. It specifies CASSLGIQGNTGELFF.

CDR3 sequence (DNA): TGTGCCAGCAGTTACTCTGCGGGGGGAAACTATGGCTACACCTTC. This encodes CASSYSAGGNYGYTF. The chain combines TRBV6-5 with TRBJ1-2, with a possible D match to TRBD1 (5 bases). The ends were cut back, 0 bases at V and 2 bases at J, with 10 bases in the middle. The CDR3 consists of 15 residues. Germline V gene lookup returns CDR1 MNHEY and CDR2 SVGAGI.

The rearrangement uses TRBV5-5 and TRBJ2-7; D gene uncertain. The CDR3 totals 12 residues. Germline CDR1 reads SGHKS; CDR2 reads YYEKEE (reference sequence). V lost 3 bases and J 4 bases, leaving 8 bases between the germline ends. In DNA form, the CDR3 reads TGTGCCAGCAGCTCCCGAGGATACGAGCAGTACTTC. It codes for CASSSRGYEQYF.

Points on this clone: This same CDR3 is encoded by further DNA sequences in the sample. The V gene is TRBV19, the J gene TRBJ2-3; possibly TRBD2 for D (6 bases). CDR1 is LNHDA, CDR2 SQIVND, per germline (reference sequence). The ends were cut back, 1 base at V and 2 bases at J, with 10 bases in the middle. The CDR3 covers 15 residues. CDR3 coding DNA: TGTGCCAGTAGTATAGGGGGAGGATTCACAGATACGCAGTATTTT. Encoded protein: CASSIGGGFTDTQYF.

This clone turned up a few times. J is TRBJ1-5 and V is TRBV28, with 7 bases fitting TRBD1. The V and J ends lost 6 bases and 3 bases, in that order; junction bases with no gene match: 8. Germline V gives CDR1 MDHEN, CDR2 SYDVKM. This CDR3 has 15 residues. Here the CDR3 DNA reads TGTGCCAGCAGGCAACAGGGGACCAACAATCAGCCCCAGCATTTT. It is translated as CASRQQGTNNQPQHF.

The chain is built from TRBV6-6 and TRBJ2-1; D is undetermined. Between the trimmed V and J ends, which lost 5 bases and 0 bases, there was a span of 11 bases. Germline loops: CDR1 MNHNY, CDR2 SVGAGI (reference sequence). This CDR3 is built from 15 residues. The CDR3 region has the DNA TGTGCCAGCAGTGCCCGGGTGAGCTCCTACAATGAGCAGTTCTTC. It is translated as CASSARVSSYNEQFF.

This clone was counted once. The chain joins TRBV18 to TRBJ1-4; 7 bases agree with TRBD1. The CDR3 totals 16 residues. Germline loops: CDR1 KGHSH, CDR2 LQKENI. V shed 4 bases, J shed 0 bases, and the junction held 5 bases outside the gene matches. The CDR3 bases are TGTGCCAGCTCACGAACGGGGACAGCAACTAATGAAAAACTGTTTTTT. It specifies CASSRTGTATNEKLFF.

The chain uses TRBV5-1 and TRBJ1-1; 8 nucleotides agree with TRBD1. The CDR3 consists of 18 residues. The germline CDR1 and CDR2 sequences are SGHRS and YFSETQ. The junction had 10 bases not matched to a gene; V was cut back by 0 bases and J by 0 bases. The CDR3 DNA follows: TGCGCCAGCAGCTTGGCCCCAGGGGGCGGAGGAGTGAACACTGAAGCTTTCTTT. Translated: CASSLAPGGGGVNTEAFF.

The chain couples TRBV7-8 to TRBJ2-7; the D is unclear. The CDR3 contains 12 residues. The germline CDR1 and CDR2 sequences are SGHVS and FQNEAQ. V lost 1 base and J lost 5, with 6 bases in between. The CDR3 protein is CASSLDIHEQYF. The CDR3, as DNA: TGTGCCAGCAGCTTAGATATCCACGAGCAGTACTTC.

The CDR3 DNA reads as TGTGCCAGCAGCTCCAGATCTTTGACAGGAGGTACTGAAGCTTTCTTT. Its translation: CASSSRSLTGGTEAFF. V and J are TRBV11-2 and TRBJ1-1; weak D call: TRBD1 (6 bases). V was cut by 4 bases and J by 5 bases, with 20 bases left in between. The length of the CDR3 is 16 residues. Germline V gene lookup returns CDR1 SGHAT and CDR2 FQNNGV.

The gene calls are TRBV7-6 and TRBJ2-7; 8 bases fit TRBD2. The CDR3 contains 15 residues. In germline, CDR1 is SGHVS, CDR2 FNYEAQ. V gave up 3 bases and J gave up 2 bases; unmatched junction bases: 6. The chain's CDR3 is CASSFASSGPYEQYF. The CDR3, as DNA: TGTGCCAGCAGCTTTGCGTCTAGCGGGCCCTACGAGCAGTACTTC.

The gene calls are TRBV5-6 and TRBJ1-3; D ambiguous. The CDR3 is 11 amino acids. The ends were cut back, 3 bases at V and 8 bases at J, with 6 bases in the middle. Germline assignment: CDR1 SGHDT and CDR2 YYEEEE. Here the CDR3 reads CASSSRDTIYF. In DNA, the CDR3 is TGTGCCAGCAGCTCGAGGGACACCATATATTTT.

This rearrangement joins TRBV7-2 to TRBJ2-7; D may be TRBD2 (5 bases). Germline CDR1 SGHTA, CDR2 FQGNSA. Trimming removed 1 base at V and 6 bases at J, with 10 bases between. The CDR3 consists of 13 residues. The CDR3 sequence: CASSLERGSEQYF. DNA for the CDR3: TGTGCCAGCAGCTTAGAGCGAGGGAGCGAGCAGTACTTC.